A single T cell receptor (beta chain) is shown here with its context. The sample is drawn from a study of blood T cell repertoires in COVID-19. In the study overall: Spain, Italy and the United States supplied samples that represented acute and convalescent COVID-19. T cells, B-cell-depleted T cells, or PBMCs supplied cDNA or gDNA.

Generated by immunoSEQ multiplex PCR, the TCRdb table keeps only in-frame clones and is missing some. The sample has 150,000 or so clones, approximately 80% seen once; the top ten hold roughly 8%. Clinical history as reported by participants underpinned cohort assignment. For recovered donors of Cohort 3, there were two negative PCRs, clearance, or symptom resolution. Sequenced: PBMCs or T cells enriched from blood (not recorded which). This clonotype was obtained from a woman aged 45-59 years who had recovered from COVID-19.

The CDR3: CAGGGSTNEKLFF. The DNA for the CDR3 is TGTGCCGGGGGGGGGTCAACTAATGAAAAACTGTTTTTT. The rearrangement links TRBV6-5 to TRBJ1-4; possibly TRBD1 for D (5 bases). V gave up 11 bases and J gave up 0 bases, with 10 bases separating them. CDR3 length equals 13 residues. The germline V gene encodes CDR1 MNHEY and CDR2 SVGAGI.